This passage covers 9 T cell receptor beta chains from one sample sequenced in a study of beta chain features in type 1 diabetes. Findings and caveats of the study: Patients with Type 1 diabetes showed moderately but significantly shorter TCRB CDR3s in all four CD4+ subsets.

These receptors have no identified antigens. Investigators reverse transcribed all isolated RNA, so they sequenced expressed TCRB transcripts. Repertoires were generated with immunoSEQ multiplex PCR, while TCRdb's copy carries only in-frame clones and drops some. The table has around 70,000 clones, more than 45% seen once. The specimen sequenced was central memory CD4+ T cells from blood. These receptors were taken from a man between 25 and 39 years old with type 1 diabetes.

In its sample, this clone was seen a few times. The chain has TRBV5-1 and TRBJ1-1; unclear D gene. This CDR3 comprises 14 residues. V was trimmed by 4 bases and J by 5 bases, leaving 15 bases between them. CDR1 is SGHRS and CDR2 is YFSETQ in the germline V gene. The CDR3 here is CASSPPASGTEAFF. The CDR3 coding sequence is TGCGCCAGCAGCCCCCCCGCCTCCGGGACTGAAGCTTTCTTT.

J is TRBJ1-1 and V is TRBV18, with unresolved D. CDR1 KGHSH and CDR2 LQKENI come from the germline V gene. There are 12 residues in the CDR3. Trimming took off 3 bases at V and 4 bases at J, with 6 bases between the two ends. As DNA, the CDR3 is TGTGCCAGCTCACCTGCAGTCACTGAAGCTTTCTTT. It yields the protein CASSPAVTEAFF.

This sequence joins TRBV27 and TRBJ1-1; the match to TRBD1 covers 7 bases. The CDR3 has 14 residues. After removal of 6 bases from V and 1 base from J, the junction contained 5 bases not matched to a gene. Germline CDR1 is MNHEY and CDR2 is SMNVEV (reference sequence). The CDR3 here is CASSTRGRNTEAFF. The CDR3 DNA reads TGTGCCAGCAGCACGAGGGGGCGGAACACTGAAGCTTTCTTT.

The chain uses TRBV5-6 and TRBJ2-1, with 14 bases fitting TRBD2. Trimming removed 0 bases from V and 7 bases from J; junction bases left unmatched: 0. CDR1 is SGHDT and CDR2 is YYEEEE in the germline V gene. The CDR3 has 15 amino acids. The CDR3 loop is CASSLGTSGRNEQFF. The CDR3 bases are TGTGCCAGCAGCTTGGGGACTAGCGGGAGGAATGAGCAGTTCTTC.

J is TRBJ1-1 and V is TRBV18; TRBD1 is a possible D gene (6 bases). Trimming stripped 6 bases from V and 6 bases from J, with 11 bases between. The CDR3 runs 12 residues. Germline V lookup: CDR1 KGHSH, CDR2 LQKENI. The CDR3 loop reads CASSRTGPEAFF. CDR3 coding DNA: TGTGCCAGCTCCCGAACAGGGCCTGAAGCTTTCTTT.

V usage is TRBV6-1 and J usage is TRBJ2-2; 16 bases map to TRBD2. With V trimmed by 4 bases and J by 0 bases, 8 bases remained unmatched. Germline CDR1 MNHNS, CDR2 SASEGT. The CDR3 spans 20 residues. The CDR3 DNA follows: TGTGCCAGCAGTGGATCTGGGACTAGCGGGAGGGCCCCGAACACCGGGGAGCTGTTTTTT. Translating gives CASSGSGTSGRAPNTGELFF.

CDR3 residues: CASSLRGQTYEQYF. The DNA for the CDR3 is TGTGCCAGCAGTTTACGGGGACAGACCTACGAGCAGTACTTC. The chain employs TRBV5-5 and TRBJ2-7, with 7 bases lining up with TRBD1. The CDR3 length is 14 residues. Looked up from germline, CDR1 is SGHKS and CDR2 is YYEKEE (reference sequence). J lost 2 bases, V lost 5 bases, and 7 bases had no gene match.

This clone appeared a few times. DNA for the CDR3: TGTGCCAGCAATGACAGGGGGTGGGTGTCCCAGCATTTT. Amino acid sequence: CASNDRGWVSQHF. This sequence joins TRBV28 and TRBJ1-5, with TRBD1 matching 9 bases. This CDR3 comprises 13 residues. J gave up 11 bases and V 7 bases, and 9 bases lay outside the gene matches. Germline values: CDR1 MDHEN, CDR2 SYDVKM.

This rearrangement joins TRBV7-9 to TRBJ2-7, with D perhaps TRBD2 (6 bases). This CDR3 spans 15 amino acids. The germline gives CDR1 SEHNR, CDR2 FQNEAQ (reference sequence). V was clipped by 6 bases and J by 3 bases, with 18 bases between them. The CDR3 region has the DNA TGTGCCAGCAGTCCAGGAGGGGCTGGATACTACGAGCAGTACTTC. Its protein is CASSPGGAGYYEQYF.